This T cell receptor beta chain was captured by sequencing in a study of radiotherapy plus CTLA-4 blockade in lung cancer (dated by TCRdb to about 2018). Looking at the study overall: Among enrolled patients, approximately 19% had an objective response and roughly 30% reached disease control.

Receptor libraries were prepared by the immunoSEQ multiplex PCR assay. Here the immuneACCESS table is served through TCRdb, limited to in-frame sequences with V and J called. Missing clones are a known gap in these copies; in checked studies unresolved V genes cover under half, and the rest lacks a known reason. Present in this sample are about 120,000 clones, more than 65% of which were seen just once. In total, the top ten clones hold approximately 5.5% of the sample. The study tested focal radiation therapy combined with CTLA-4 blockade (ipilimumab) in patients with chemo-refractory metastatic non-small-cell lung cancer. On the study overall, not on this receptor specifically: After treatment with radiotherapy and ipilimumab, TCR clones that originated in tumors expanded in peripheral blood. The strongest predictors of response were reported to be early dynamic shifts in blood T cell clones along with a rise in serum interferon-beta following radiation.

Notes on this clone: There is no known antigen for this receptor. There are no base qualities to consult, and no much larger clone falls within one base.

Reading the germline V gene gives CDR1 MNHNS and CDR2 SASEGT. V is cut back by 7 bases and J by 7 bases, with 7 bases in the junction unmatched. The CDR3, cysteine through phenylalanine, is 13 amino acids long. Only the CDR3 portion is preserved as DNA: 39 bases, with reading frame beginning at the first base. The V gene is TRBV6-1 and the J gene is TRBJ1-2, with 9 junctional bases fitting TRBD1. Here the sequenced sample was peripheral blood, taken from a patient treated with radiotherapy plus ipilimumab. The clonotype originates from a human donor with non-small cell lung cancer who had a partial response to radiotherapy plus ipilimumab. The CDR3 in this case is CASTGTGLGGYTF. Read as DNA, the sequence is TGTGCCAGCACAGGGACAGGGCTCGGTGGCTACACCTTC.